These 2 T cell receptor beta chains were sequenced from one sample in a study of blood T cells in healthy people across ages. Sample-barcoded 5' priming and a J-beta primer mix drove a second PCR of roughly 6 to 12 cycles. Using its own MiXCR run on the 5' RACE reads, TCRdb lists one record per CDR3 protein. The repertoire holds about 1.7 million distinct CDR3 sequences, with about 28% as singletons. Sequencing was performed on blood. These receptors all come from a woman aged 30 to 39 in good health.

This sequence joins TRBV6-6 and TRBJ1-1; no reliable D call. Looked up from germline, CDR1 is MNHNY and CDR2 is SVGAGI (reference sequence). V lost 2 bases to trimming and J lost 7 bases, with 11 bases between them. The CDR3 extends over 13 amino acids. The CDR3 DNA sequence: TGTGCCAGCAGTTACACAGAGGACCTTGAAGCTTTCTTT. Amino acids: CASSYTEDLEAFF.

This sequence joins TRBV20-1 and TRBJ2-2; 7 bases match TRBD1. The V and J ends lost 3 bases and 4 bases, in that order; junction bases with no gene match: 11. CDR1 and CDR2 (germline): DFQATT, SNEGSKA (reference sequence). The CDR3 runs to 16 residues. The CDR3 here is CSASPLETGFTGELFF. The CDR3 bases are TGCAGTGCTAGTCCGCTAGAGACAGGGTTCACCGGGGAGCTGTTTTTT.